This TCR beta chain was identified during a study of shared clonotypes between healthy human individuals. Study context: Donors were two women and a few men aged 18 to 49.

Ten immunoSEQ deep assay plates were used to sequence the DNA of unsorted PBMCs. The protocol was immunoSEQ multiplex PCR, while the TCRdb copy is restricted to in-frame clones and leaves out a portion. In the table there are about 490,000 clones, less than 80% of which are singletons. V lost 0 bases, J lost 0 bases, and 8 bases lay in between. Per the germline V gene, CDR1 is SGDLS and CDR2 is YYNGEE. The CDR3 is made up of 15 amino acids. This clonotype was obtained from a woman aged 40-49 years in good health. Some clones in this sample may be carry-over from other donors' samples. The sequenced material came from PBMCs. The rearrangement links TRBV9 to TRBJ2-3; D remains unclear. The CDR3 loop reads CASSVDGLSTDTQYF. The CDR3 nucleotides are TGTGCCAGCAGCGTAGATGGCCTAAGCACAGATACGCAGTATTTT. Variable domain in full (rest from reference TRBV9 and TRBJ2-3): DSGVTQTPKHLITATGQRVTLRCSPRSGDLSVYWYQQSLDQGLQFLIQYYNGEERAKGNILERFSAQQFPDLHSELNLSSLELGDSALYFCASSVDGLSTDTQYFGPGTRLTVL.